This TCR beta chain stems from a study of glioma-infiltrating T cells after dendritic cell vaccination. Study details: Dendritic cell vaccination trial patients had either newly diagnosed or recurrent glioblastoma.

Time point indicated: after dendritic cell vaccination, including at tumor progression/relapse. Selection required adequate fresh-frozen tumor tissue plus more than two years' survival data. The CDR3 extends over 13 amino acids. V was cut by 6 bases and J by 0 bases, with 8 bases left in between. Germline V gene data show CDR1 as MDHEN and CDR2 as SYDVKM. TCRdb's copy holds only in-frame clones and misses some; the assay was immunoSEQ multiplex PCR. The sample records 110,000 or so clones, around 91% being singletons. The sequence came from a human donor with glioblastoma. The starting material was blood, obtained after dendritic cell vaccination. The V call is TRBV28, the J call TRBJ1-1, with no clear D. CDR3 in amino acids: CASRHDMNTEAFF. The CDR3 region has the DNA TGTGCCAGCAGACACGACATGAACACTGAAGCTTTCTTT.